These 19 T cell receptor beta chains came from one sample sequenced in a study of T cells in Graves' hyperthyroidism and ophthalmopathy. Researchers took RNA transcripts and amplified the TCR beta CDR3 regions from them. During a first-round RT-PCR of the TCR CDR3, the HTBI primer set was used. TCRdb used MiXCR to reprocess the multiplex PCR reads, holding one entry per CDR3 protein. The repertoire holds 470,000 or so distinct CDR3 sequences, with about a fifth as singletons. Material for sequencing was blood. Every receptor here comes from a man younger than 30 with Graves' hyperthyroidism.

The rearrangement joins TRBV6-2 or TRBV6-3 to TRBJ2-3, with D maybe TRBD1 (5 bases). Trimming took off 7 bases at V and 3 bases at J, with 14 bases between the two ends. CDR1 and CDR2 (germline): MNHEY, SVGEGT. The CDR3 has 14 residues. CDR3 sequence reads: CASTEIWTTDTQYF. CDR3 bases: TGTGCCAGCACCGAGATATGGACAACAGATACGCAGTATTTT.

This clonotype was seen at least ten times. The chain employs TRBV5-1 and TRBJ2-7; D may be TRBD2 (5 bases). CDR3 length: 13 amino acids. CDR1 SGHRS and CDR2 YFSETQ come from the germline V gene. V lost 3 bases and J lost 3, with 10 bases in between. The DNA for the CDR3 is TGCGCCAGCAGCTCCGGACTGGGCTACGAGCAGTACTTC. This encodes CASSSGLGYEQYF.

This clonotype was seen more than once but under ten times. The J gene is TRBJ1-1, the V gene TRBV6-5; tentatively, D is TRBD1 (5 bases). The germline V gene has CDR1 MNHEY and CDR2 SVGAGI. CDR3 size: 14 residues. Trimming shortened V by 3 bases and J by 4 bases, and 12 bases separated the two germline ends. CDR3 sequence reads: CASSYRGSGTEAFF. CDR3 nucleotide sequence: TGTGCCAGCAGTTATAGGGGCTCGGGCACTGAAGCTTTCTTT.

At least ten counts were recorded for this clonotype. The gene calls are TRBV28 and TRBJ2-2, with D hard to call. V lost 7 bases and J lost 4, with 13 bases in between. The CDR3 is made up of 14 amino acids. Germline CDR1 MDHEN, CDR2 SYDVKM. This chain's CDR3 is CASIPGTTTGELFF. CDR3 DNA sequence: TGTGCCAGCATCCCGGGCACAACCACCGGGGAGCTGTTTTTT.

This chain uses TRBV20-1 with TRBJ1-2, with D perhaps TRBD1 (5 bases). Germline lookup yields CDR1 DFQATT and CDR2 SNEGSKA (reference sequence). Trimming removed 3 bases at V and 4 bases at J, with 9 bases between. The CDR3 runs to 12 residues. CDR3 nucleotides: TGCAGTGCTAGTAGGGGTTTCTATGGCTACACCTTC. This sequence encodes CSASRGFYGYTF.

This clonotype has at least ten counts. The junction departs from the called germline gene at one end, perhaps through a read error. The chain couples TRBV6-1 to TRBJ2-4; D might be TRBD2 (5 bases). The germline V gene has CDR1 MNHNS and CDR2 SASEGT. The CDR3 runs 14 residues. The CDR3 loop reads CASSAILAKNIKYF. In DNA, the CDR3 is TGTGCCAGCAGCGCCATCCTAGCCAAAAACATTAAGTACTTC.

This clonotype was observed a single time. The CDR3 is CAWSQGPRGQYF. For the CDR3, the DNA is TGTGCCTGGAGTCAAGGGCCCAGGGGGCAGTACTTC. This sequence joins TRBV30 and TRBJ2-7; D is possibly TRBD1 (6 bases). CDR1 and CDR2 from the germline V gene are GTSNPN and SVGIG (reference sequence). The CDR3 is made up of 12 amino acids. The ends were cut back, 2 bases at V and 9 bases at J, with 14 bases in the middle.

The V and J genes are TRBV9 and TRBJ2-5; 9 nucleotides align to TRBD1. The length of the CDR3 is 15 residues. Germline V gene sequence: CDR1 SGDLS, CDR2 YYNGEE. V was pared by 4 bases and J by 4 bases, with 8 bases of the junction left unmatched. The CDR3 bases are TGTGCCAGCAGCAGGTCCGGGACAGGGTTAGAGACCCAGTACTTC. This encodes CASSRSGTGLETQYF.

This rearrangement joins TRBV20-1 to TRBJ1-2, with 9 positions matching TRBD1. CDR3 length: 15 amino acids. Germline V lookup: CDR1 DFQATT, CDR2 SNEGSKA (reference sequence). J was trimmed by 5 bases and V by 3 bases; bases with no gene match: 10. The CDR3 coding sequence is TGCAGTGCTAGTCCTCCGGGACAGGGTCTTTATGGCTACACCTTC. It is translated as CSASPPGQGLYGYTF.

This clonotype appeared many times. CDR3 coding DNA: TGTGCCAGCAGTTTATCCCGAAGTTTCAGCTCCTACGAGCAGTACTTC. Protein sequence: CASSLSRSFSSYEQYF. The V and J genes are TRBV28 and TRBJ2-7; D gene unclear. The CDR3 spans 16 residues. Germline V gives CDR1 MDHEN, CDR2 SYDVKM. The ends were cut back, 1 base at V and 0 bases at J, with 13 bases in the middle. Combining the CDR3 with reference TRBV28 and TRBJ2-7 gives the whole variable domain DVKVTQSSRYLVKRTGEKVFLECVQDMDHENMFWYRQDPGLGLRLIYFSYDVKMKEKGDIPEGYSVSREKKERFSLILESASTNQTSMYLCASSLSRSFSSYEQYFGPGTRLTVT.

The chain links TRBV30 to TRBJ1-2; 7 positions agree with TRBD1. The CDR3 is made up of 13 amino acids. The germline gives CDR1 GTSNPN, CDR2 SVGIG (reference sequence). Losses at the gene ends were 5 bases for V and 4 bases for J; bases not matched to a gene: 7. In DNA, the CDR3 is TGTGCCTGGGGGACAGCTGGAGCCTATGGCTACACCTTC. It translates to CAWGTAGAYGYTF. Combining the CDR3 with reference TRBV30 and TRBJ1-2 gives the whole variable domain SQTIHQWPATLVQPVGSPLSLECTVEGTSNPNLYWYRQAAGRGLQLLFYSVGIGQISSEVPQNLSASRPQDRQFILSSKKLLLSDSGFYLCAWGTAGAYGYTFGSGTRLTVV.

The chain has TRBV5-4 and TRBJ1-2; D not certain. Trimming removed 1 base from V and 3 bases from J, with 10 bases in between. The germline CDR1 and CDR2 sequences are SGHNT and YYREEE (reference sequence). The CDR3 loop spans 14 amino acids. CDR3 loop: CASSLKRVDYGYTF. The CDR3 bases are TGTGCCAGCAGCTTGAAGAGGGTCGACTATGGCTACACCTTC.

V gene TRBV20-1 combines with J gene TRBJ1-1; D gene uncertain. V was shortened by 3 bases and J by 0 bases, with 8 bases between the two germline ends. The germline CDR1 and CDR2 sequences are DFQATT and SNEGSKA (reference sequence). This CDR3 is built from 13 residues. CDR3 sequence reads: CSASEGLNTEAFF. CDR3 bases: TGCAGTGCTAGTGAGGGCTTGAACACTGAAGCTTTCTTT.

This clonotype was seen a few times. The gene calls are TRBV12-3 or TRBV12-4 and TRBJ2-5; D might be TRBD1 or TRBD2, each matching 5 bases. Trimming removed 6 bases at V and 5 bases at J, with 19 bases between. The CDR3 consists of 15 residues. The DNA for the CDR3 is TGTGCCAGCAGCACCGGGACGAGGGTTCGGGAGACCCAGTACTTC. It codes for CASSTGTRVRETQYF.

This clonotype has at least ten counts. This chain uses TRBV11-2 with TRBJ1-2; D is unclear. CDR3 size: 16 residues. Germline V lookup: CDR1 SGHAT, CDR2 FQNNGV. V was pared by 5 bases and J by 8 bases, with 24 bases between. CDR3 nucleotide sequence: TGTGCCAGCAGCCCCCCCGGGATTGAAGGGTTGGCCGGCTACACCTTC. Translation: CASSPPGIEGLAGYTF.

In this sample, this clonotype turned up many times. The chain joins TRBV12-3 or TRBV12-4 to TRBJ2-7; unclear D gene. The CDR3 covers 15 residues. Trimming took off 3 bases at V and 7 bases at J, with 19 bases between the two ends. CDR3 in DNA: TGTGCCAGCAGTTTGCGCCCGGACGGCCGCGGTGAGCAGTACTTC. As protein: CASSLRPDGRGEQYF.

This sequence joins TRBV19 and TRBJ2-5, with unresolved D. Germline V gives CDR1 LNHDA, CDR2 SQIVND (reference sequence). This CDR3 contains 14 residues. With 10 bases removed from V and 5 bases from J, the gap between germline ends came to 20 bases. The CDR3 is CAIGSKAIDETQYF. The DNA of the CDR3 is TGTGCCATCGGATCGAAGGCTATCGACGAGACCCAGTACTTC. Full variable domain (rest looked up from reference TRBV19 and TRBJ2-5): DGGITQSPKYLFRKEGQNVTLSCEQNLNHDAMYWYRQDPGQGLRLIYYSQIVNDFQKGDIAEGYSVSREKKESFPLTVTSAQKNPTAFYLCAIGSKAIDETQYFGPGTRLLVL.

The V and J genes are TRBV27 and TRBJ2-2; tentative D call: TRBD1 (5 bases). Trimming left V 2 bases short and J 5 bases short, with 12 bases between. This CDR3 has 15 residues. Germline CDR1 and CDR2: MNHEY and SMNVEV (reference sequence). The CDR3 region has the DNA TGTGCCAGCAGTTTAGCCTCAGGGCGGACCGGGGAGCTGTTTTTT. This translates into CASSLASGRTGELFF.

This clonotype was seen at least ten times. The CDR3 reads CATSREALDNKAFF. Written as DNA, the CDR3 is TGTGCCACCAGCAGGGAGGCGTTGGACAACAAAGCTTTCTTT. V gene TRBV15 combines with J gene TRBJ1-1; tentatively, D is TRBD1 (5 bases). CDR3 length: 14 amino acids. CDR1 is LNHNV, CDR2 YYDKDF, per germline (reference sequence). Trimming pared 3 bases from V and 9 bases from J, leaving 17 bases between.